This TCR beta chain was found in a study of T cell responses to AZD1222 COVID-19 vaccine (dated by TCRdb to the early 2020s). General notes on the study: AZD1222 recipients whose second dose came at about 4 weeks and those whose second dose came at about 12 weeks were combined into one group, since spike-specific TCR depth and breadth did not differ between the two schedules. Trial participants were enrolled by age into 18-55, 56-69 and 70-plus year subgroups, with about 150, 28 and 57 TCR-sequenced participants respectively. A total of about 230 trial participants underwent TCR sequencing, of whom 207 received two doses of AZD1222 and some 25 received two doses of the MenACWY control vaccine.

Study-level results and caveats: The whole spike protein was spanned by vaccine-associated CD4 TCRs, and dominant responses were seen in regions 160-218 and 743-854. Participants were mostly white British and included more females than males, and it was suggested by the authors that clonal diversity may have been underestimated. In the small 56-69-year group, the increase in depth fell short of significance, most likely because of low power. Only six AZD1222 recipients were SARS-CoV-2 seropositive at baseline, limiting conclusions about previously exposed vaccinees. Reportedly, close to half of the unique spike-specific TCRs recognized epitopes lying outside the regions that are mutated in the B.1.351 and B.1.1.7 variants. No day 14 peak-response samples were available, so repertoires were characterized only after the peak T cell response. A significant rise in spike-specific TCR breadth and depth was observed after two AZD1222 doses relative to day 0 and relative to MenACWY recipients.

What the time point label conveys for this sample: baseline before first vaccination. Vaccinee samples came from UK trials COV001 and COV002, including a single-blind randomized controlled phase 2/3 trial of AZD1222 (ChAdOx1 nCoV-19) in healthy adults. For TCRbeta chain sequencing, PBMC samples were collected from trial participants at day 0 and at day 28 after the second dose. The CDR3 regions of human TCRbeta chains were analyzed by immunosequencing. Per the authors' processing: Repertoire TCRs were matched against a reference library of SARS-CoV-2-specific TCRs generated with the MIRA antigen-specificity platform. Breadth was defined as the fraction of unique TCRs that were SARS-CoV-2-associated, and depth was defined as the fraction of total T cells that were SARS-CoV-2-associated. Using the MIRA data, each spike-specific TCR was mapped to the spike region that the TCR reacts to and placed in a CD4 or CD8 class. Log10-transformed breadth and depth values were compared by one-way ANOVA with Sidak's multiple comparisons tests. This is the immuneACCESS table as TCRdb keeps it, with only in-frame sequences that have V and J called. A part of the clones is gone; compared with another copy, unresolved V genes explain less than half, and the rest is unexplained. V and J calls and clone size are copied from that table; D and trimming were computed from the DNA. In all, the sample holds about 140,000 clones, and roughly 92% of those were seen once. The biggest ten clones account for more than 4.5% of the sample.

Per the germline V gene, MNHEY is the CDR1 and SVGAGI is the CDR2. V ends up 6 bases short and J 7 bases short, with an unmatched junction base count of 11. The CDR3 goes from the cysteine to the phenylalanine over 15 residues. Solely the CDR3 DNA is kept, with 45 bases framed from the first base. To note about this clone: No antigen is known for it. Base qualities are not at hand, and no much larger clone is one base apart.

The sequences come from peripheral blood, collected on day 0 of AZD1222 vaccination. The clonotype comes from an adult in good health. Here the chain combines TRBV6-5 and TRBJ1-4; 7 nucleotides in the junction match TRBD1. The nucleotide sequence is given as TGTGCCAGCAGGGTACAGGGGCTAATTCGTGAAAAACTGTTTTTT. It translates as CASRVQGLIREKLFF.